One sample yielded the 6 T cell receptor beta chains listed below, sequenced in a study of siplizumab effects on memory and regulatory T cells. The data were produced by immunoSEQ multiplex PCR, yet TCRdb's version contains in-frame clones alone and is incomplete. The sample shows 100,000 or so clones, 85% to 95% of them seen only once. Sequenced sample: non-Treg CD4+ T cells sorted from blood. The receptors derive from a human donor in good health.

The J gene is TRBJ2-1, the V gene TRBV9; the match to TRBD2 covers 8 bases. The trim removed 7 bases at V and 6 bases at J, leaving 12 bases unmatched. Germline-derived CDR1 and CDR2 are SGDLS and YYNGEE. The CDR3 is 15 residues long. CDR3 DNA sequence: TGTGCCAGCTCCCGCGGAGCGGGAGACTTCAATGAGCAGTTCTTC. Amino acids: CASSRGAGDFNEQFF.

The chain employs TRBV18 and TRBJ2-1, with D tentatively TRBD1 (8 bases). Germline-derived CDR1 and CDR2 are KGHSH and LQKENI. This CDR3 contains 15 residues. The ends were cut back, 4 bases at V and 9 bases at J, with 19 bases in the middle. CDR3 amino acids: CASSRNGQGGGEQFF. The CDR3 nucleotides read TGTGCCAGCTCACGTAATGGACAGGGAGGGGGTGAGCAGTTCTTC.

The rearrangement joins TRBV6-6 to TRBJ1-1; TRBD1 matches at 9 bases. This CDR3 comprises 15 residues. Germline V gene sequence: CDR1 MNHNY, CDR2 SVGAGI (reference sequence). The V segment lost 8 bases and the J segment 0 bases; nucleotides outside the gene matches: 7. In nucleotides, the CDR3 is TGTGCCAGCTCCCACCGGACAGGGGTGAACACTGAAGCTTTCTTT. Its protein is CASSHRTGVNTEAFF.

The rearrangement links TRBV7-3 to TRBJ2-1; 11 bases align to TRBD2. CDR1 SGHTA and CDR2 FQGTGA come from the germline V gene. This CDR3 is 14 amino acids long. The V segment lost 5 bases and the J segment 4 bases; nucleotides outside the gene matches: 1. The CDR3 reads CASSGTSGYNEQFF. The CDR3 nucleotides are TGTGCCAGCAGCGGGACTAGCGGATACAATGAGCAGTTCTTC.

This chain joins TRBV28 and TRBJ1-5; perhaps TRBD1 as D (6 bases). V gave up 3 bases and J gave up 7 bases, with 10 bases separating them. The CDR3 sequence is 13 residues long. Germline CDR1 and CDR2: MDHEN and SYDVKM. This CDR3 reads CASSLVDRQPQHF. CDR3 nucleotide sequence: TGTGCCAGCAGTTTGGTCGACAGGCAGCCCCAGCATTTT.

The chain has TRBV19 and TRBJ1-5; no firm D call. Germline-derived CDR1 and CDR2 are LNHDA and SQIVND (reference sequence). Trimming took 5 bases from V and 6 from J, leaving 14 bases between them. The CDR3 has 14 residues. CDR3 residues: CASSEPALSQPQHF. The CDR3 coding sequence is TGTGCCAGTAGTGAGCCCGCTCTGAGTCAGCCCCAGCATTTT.